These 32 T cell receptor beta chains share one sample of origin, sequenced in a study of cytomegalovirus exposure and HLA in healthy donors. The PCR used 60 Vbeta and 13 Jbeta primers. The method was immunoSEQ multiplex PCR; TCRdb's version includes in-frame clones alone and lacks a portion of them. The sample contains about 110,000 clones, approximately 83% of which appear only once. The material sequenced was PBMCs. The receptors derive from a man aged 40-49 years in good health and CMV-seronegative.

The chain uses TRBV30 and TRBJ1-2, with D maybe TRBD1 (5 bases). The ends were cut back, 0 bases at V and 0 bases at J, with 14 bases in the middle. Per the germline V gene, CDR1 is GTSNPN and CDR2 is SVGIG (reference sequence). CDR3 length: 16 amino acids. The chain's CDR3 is CAWSVPPGQANYGYTF. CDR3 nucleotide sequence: TGTGCCTGGAGTGTACCGCCAGGGCAGGCTAACTATGGCTACACCTTC.

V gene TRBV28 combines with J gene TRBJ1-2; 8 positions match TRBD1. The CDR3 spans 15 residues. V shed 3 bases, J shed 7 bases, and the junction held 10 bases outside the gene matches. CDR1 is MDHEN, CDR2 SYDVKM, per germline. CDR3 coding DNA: TGTGCCAGCAGTTTTAGAGGCAGGGGGCAATTTGGCTACACCTTC. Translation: CASSFRGRGQFGYTF.

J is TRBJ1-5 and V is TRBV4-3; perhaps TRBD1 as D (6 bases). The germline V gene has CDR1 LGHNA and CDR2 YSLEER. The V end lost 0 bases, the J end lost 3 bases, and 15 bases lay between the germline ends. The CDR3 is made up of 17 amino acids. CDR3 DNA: TGCGCCAGCAGCCAAGAATCGGACAGCTACCCCAATCAGCCCCAGCATTTT. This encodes CASSQESDSYPNQPQHF.

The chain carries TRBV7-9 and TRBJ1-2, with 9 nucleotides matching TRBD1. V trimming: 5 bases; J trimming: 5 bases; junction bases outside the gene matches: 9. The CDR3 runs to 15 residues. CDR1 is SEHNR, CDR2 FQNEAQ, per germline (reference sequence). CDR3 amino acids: CASSGYRDREYGYTF. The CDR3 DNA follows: TGTGCCAGCAGCGGATACCGGGACAGGGAATATGGCTACACCTTC.

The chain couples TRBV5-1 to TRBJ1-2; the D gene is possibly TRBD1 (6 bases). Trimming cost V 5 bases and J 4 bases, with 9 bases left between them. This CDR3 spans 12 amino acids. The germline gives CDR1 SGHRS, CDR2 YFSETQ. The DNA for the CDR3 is TGCGCCAGCAGAATGGACAGCTATGGCTACACCTTC. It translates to CASRMDSYGYTF. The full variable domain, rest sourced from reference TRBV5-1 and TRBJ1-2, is KAGVTQTPRYLIKTRGQQVTLSCSPISGHRSVSWYQQTPGQGLQFLFEYFSETQRNKGNFPGRFSGRQFSNSRSEMNVSTLELGDSALYLCASRMDSYGYTFGSGTRLTVV.

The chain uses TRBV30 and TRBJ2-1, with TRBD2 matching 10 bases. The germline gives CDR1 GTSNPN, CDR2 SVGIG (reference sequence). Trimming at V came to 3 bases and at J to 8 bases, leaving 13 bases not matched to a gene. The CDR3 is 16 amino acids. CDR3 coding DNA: TGTGCCTGGAGCCCCGGGGTAGCGGGGGGTAGAGATGAGCAGTTCTTC. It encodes CAWSPGVAGGRDEQFF.

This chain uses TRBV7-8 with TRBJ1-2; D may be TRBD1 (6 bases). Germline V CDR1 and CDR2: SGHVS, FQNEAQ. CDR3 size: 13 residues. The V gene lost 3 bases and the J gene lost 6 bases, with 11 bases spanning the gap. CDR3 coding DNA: TGTGCCAGCAGCTTGGCCCGGGACAATGGCTACACCTTC. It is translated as CASSLARDNGYTF.

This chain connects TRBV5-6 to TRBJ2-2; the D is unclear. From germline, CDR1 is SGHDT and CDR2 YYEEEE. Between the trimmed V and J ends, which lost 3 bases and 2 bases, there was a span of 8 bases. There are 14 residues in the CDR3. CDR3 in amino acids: CASSYGVNTGELFF. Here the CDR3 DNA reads TGTGCCAGCAGCTATGGAGTTAACACCGGGGAGCTGTTTTTT.

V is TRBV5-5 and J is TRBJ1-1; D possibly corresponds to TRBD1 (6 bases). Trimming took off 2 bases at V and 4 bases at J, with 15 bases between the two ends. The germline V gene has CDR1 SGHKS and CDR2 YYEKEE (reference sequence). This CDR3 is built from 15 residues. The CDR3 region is CASSFAVTGFTEAFF. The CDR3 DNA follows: TGTGCCAGCAGCTTTGCCGTGACAGGCTTCACTGAAGCTTTCTTT. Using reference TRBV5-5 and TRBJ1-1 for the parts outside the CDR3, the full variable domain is DAGVTQSPTHLIKTRGQQVTLRCSPISGHKSVSWYQQVLGQGPQFIFQYYEKEERGRGNFPDRFSARQFPNYSSELNVNALLLGDSALYLCASSFAVTGFTEAFFGQGTRLTVV.

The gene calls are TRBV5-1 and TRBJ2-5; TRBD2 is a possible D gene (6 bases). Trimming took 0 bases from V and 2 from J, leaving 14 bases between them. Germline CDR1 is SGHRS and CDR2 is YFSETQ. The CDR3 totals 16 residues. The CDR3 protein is CASSLVGRGEQETQYF. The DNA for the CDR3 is TGCGCCAGCAGCTTGGTTGGGCGGGGAGAACAAGAGACCCAGTACTTC.

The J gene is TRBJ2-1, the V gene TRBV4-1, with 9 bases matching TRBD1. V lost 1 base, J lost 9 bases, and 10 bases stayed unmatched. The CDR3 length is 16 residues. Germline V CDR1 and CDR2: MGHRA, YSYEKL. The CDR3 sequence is CASSQGVTGGRGEQFF. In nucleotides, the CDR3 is TGCGCCAGCAGCCAAGGGGTGACAGGGGGTAGGGGTGAGCAGTTCTTC.

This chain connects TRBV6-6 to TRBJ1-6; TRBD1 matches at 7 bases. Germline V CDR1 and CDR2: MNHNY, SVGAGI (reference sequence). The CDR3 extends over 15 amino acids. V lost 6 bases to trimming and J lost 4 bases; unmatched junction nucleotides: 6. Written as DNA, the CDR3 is TGTGCCAGCAGATTGGAGGGGGCGTATAATTCACCCCTCCACTTT. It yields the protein CASRLEGAYNSPLHF.

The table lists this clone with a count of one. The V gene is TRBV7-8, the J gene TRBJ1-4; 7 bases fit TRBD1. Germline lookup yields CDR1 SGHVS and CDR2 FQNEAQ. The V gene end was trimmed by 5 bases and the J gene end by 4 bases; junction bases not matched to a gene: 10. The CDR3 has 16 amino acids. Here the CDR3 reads CASSPFLTGSNEKLFF. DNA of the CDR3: TGTGCCAGCAGCCCCTTCCTGACAGGGAGTAATGAAAAACTGTTTTTT.

This chain's CDR3 is CASSLQGAAHTEAFF. The CDR3 coding sequence is TGTGCCAGCAGTTTACAGGGGGCCGCGCACACTGAAGCTTTCTTT. This chain connects TRBV2 to TRBJ1-1, with TRBD1 matching 9 bases. The CDR3 has 15 amino acids. With V trimmed by 5 bases and J by 3 bases, 7 bases remained unmatched. Germline V gene lookup returns CDR1 SNHLY and CDR2 FYNNEI.

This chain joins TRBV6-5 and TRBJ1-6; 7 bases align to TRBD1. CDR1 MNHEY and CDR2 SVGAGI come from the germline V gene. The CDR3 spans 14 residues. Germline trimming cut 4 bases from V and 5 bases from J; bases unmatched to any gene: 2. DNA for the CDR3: TGTGCCAGCAGTTTCGGGACAGATAATTCACCCCTCCACTTT. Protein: CASSFGTDNSPLHF.

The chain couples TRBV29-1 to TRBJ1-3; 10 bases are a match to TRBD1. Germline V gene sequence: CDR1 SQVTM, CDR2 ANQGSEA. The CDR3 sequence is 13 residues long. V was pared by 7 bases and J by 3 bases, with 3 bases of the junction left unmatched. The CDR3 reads CSAGQGGGNTIYF. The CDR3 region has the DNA TGCAGCGCTGGACAGGGGGGTGGAAACACCATATATTTT.

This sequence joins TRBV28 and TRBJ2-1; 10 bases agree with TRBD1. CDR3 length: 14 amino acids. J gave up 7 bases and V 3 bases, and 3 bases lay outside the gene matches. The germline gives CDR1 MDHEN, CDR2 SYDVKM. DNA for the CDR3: TGTGCCAGCAGTTTTTCGGGACAGGGGAATGAGCAGTTCTTC. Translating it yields CASSFSGQGNEQFF.

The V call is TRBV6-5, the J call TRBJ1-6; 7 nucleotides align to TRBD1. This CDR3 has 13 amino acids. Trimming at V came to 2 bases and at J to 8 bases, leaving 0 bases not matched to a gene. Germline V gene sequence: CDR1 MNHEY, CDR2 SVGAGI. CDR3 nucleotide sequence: TGTGCCAGCAGTTACAGGGGGCATTCACCCCTCCACTTT. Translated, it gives CASSYRGHSPLHF.

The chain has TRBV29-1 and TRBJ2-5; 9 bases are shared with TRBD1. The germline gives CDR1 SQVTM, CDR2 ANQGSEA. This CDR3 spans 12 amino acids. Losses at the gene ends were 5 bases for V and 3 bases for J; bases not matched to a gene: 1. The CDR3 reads CSVRTGEETQYF. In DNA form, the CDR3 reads TGCAGCGTTAGGACAGGGGAAGAGACCCAGTACTTC.

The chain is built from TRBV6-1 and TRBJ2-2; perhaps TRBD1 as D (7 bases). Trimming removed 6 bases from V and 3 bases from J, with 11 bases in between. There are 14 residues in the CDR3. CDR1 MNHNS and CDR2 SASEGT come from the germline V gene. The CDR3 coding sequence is TGTGCCAGCAGAAGCAGGGGGGACACCGGGGAGCTGTTTTTT. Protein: CASRSRGDTGELFF.

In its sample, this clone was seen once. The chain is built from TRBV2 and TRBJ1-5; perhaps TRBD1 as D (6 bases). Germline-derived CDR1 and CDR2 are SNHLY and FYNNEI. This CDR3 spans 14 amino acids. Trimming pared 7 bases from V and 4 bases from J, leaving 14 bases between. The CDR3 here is CASNLDRMNQPQHF. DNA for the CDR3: TGTGCCAGCAATCTCGACAGGATGAATCAGCCCCAGCATTTT.

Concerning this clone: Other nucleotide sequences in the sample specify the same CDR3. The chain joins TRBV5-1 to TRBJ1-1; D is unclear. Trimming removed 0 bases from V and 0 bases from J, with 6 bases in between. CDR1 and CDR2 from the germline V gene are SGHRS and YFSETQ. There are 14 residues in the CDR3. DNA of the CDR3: TGCGCCAGCAGCTTGGCATCCATGAACACTGAAGCTTTCTTT. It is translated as CASSLASMNTEAFF.

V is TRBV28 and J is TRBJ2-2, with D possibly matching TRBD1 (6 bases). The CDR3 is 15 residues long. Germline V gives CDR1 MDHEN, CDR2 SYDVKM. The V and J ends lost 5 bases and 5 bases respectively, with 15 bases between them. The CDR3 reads CASSPSQGNTGELFF. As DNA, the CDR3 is TGTGCCAGCAGTCCATCACAGGGAAATACCGGGGAGCTGTTTTTT.

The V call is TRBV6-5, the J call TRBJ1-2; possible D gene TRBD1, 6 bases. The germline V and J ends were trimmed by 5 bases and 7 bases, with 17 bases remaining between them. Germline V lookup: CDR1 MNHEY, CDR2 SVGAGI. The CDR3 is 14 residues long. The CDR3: CASSPTGPVGGYTF. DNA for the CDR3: TGTGCCAGCAGTCCGACAGGCCCGGTGGGTGGCTACACCTTC.

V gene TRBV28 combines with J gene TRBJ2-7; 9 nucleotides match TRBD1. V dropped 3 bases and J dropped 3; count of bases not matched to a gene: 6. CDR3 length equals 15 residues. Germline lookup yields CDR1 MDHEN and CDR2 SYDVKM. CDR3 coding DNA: TGTGCCAGCAGTTTCTCTCTGGGACAGGGCTACGAGCAGTACTTC. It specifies CASSFSLGQGYEQYF.

The CDR3 DNA reads as TGTGCCAGCAGGAGGAGATCTAACAATCAGCCCCAGCATTTT. Translated, it gives CASRRRSNNQPQHF. The chain is built from TRBV6-1 and TRBJ1-5; D is ambiguous. Germline CDR1 reads MNHNS; CDR2 reads SASEGT. The CDR3 loop spans 14 amino acids. V gave up 6 bases and J gave up 3 bases, with 12 bases separating them.

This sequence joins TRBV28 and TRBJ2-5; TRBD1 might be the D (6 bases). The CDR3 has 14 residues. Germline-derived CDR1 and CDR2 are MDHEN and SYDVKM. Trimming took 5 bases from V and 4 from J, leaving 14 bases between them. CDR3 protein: CASSIPHRAETQYF. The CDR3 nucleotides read TGTGCCAGCAGTATACCCCACAGGGCAGAGACCCAGTACTTC.

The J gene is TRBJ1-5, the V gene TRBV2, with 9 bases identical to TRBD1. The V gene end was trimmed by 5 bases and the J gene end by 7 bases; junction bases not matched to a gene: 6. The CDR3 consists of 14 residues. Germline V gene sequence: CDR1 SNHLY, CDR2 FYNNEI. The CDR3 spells CASSKDRGSQPQHF. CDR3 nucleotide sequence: TGTGCCAGCAGTAAGGACAGGGGTTCACAGCCCCAGCATTTT.

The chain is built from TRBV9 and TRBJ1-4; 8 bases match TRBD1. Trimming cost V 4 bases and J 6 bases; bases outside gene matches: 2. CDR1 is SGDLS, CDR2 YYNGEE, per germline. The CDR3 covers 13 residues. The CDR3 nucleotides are TGTGCCAGCAGCACAGGGGGGGATGAAAAACTGTTTTTT. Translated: CASSTGGDEKLFF. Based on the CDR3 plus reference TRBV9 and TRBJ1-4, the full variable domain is DSGVTQTPKHLITATGQRVTLRCSPRSGDLSVYWYQQSLDQGLQFLIQYYNGEERAKGNILERFSAQQFPDLHSELNLSSLELGDSALYFCASSTGGDEKLFFGSGTQLSVL.

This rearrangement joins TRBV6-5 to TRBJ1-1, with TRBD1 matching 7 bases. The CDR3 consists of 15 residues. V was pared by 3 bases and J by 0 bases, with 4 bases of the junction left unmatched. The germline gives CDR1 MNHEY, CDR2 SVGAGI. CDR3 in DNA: TGTGCCAGCAGTTATGAGACAGGGCTGAACACTGAAGCTTTCTTT. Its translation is CASSYETGLNTEAFF.

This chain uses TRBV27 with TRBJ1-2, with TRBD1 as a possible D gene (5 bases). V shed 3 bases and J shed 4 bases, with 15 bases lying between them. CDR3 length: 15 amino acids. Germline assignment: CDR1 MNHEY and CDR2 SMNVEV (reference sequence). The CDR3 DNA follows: TGTGCCAGCAGTTTGTACCAGGGTAGTGGCTATGGCTACACCTTC. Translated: CASSLYQGSGYGYTF.

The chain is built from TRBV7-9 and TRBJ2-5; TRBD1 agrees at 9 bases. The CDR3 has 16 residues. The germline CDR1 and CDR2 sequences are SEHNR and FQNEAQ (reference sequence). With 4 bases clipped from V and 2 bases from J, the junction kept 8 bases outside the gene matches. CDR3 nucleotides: TGTGCCAGCAGCTCGGCCGGGACAGGGCGTCAAGAGACCCAGTACTTC. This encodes CASSSAGTGRQETQYF.